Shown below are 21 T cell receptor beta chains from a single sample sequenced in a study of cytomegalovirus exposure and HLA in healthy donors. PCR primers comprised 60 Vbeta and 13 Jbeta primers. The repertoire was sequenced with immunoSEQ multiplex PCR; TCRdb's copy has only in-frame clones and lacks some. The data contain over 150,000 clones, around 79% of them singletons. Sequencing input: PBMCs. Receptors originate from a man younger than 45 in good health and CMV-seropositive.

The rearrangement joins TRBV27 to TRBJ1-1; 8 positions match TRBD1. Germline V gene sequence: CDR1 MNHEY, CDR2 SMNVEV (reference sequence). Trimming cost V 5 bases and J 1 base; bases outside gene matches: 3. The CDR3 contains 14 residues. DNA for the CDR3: TGTGCCAGCAGTACGACAGGGGCGAACACTGAAGCTTTCTTT. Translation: CASSTTGANTEAFF.

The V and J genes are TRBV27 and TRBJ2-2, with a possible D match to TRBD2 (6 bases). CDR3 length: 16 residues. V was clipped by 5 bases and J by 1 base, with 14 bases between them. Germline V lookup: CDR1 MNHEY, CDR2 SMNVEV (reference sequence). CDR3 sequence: CASSPRVAVNTGELFF. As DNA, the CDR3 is TGTGCCAGCAGTCCCCGAGTAGCGGTGAACACCGGGGAGCTGTTTTTT.

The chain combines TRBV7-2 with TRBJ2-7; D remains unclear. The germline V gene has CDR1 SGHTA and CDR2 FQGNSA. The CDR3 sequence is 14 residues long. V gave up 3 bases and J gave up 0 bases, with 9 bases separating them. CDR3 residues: CASSFQQNSYEQYF. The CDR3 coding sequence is TGTGCCAGCAGCTTTCAACAAAACTCCTACGAGCAGTACTTC.

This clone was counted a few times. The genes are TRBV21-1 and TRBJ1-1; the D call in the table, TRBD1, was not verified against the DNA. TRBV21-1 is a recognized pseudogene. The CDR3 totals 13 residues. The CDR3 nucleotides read TGTGCCAGCATCGACAGGATGAACACTGAAGCTTTCTTT. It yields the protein CASIDRMNTEAFF.

CDR3 loop: CASSLAGQAIYEQYF. The CDR3 DNA follows: TGTGCCAGCAGCCTTGCAGGACAGGCCATCTACGAGCAGTACTTC. The chain has TRBV11-2 and TRBJ2-7; TRBD1 matches at 7 bases. Germline lookup yields CDR1 SGHAT and CDR2 FQNNGV. V dropped 5 bases and J dropped 3; count of bases not matched to a gene: 10. There are 15 residues in the CDR3.

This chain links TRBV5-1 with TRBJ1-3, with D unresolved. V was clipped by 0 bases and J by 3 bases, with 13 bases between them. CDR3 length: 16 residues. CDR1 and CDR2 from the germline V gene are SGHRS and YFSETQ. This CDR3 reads CASSLGGRPIGNTIYF. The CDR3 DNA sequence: TGCGCCAGCAGCTTGGGAGGCCGTCCTATTGGAAACACCATATATTTT.

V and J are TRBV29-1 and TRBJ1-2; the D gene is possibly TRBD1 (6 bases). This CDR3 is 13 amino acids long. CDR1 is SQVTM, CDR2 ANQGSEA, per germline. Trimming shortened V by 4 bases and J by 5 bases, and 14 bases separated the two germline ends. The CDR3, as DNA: TGCAGCGTTGCTTCTTACAGGGAGTATGGCTACACCTTC. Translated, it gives CSVASYREYGYTF.

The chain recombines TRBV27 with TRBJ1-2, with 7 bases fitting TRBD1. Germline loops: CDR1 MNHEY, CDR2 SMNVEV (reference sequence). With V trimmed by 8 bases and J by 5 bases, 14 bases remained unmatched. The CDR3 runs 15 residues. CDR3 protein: CASALGTDRMYGYTF. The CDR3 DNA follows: TGTGCCAGCGCCTTAGGGACGGACAGGATGTATGGCTACACCTTC.

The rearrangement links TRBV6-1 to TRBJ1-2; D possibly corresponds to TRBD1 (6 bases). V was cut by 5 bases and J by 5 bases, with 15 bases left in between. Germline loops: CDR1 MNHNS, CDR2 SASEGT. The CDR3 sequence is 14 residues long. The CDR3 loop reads CASSSARTDYGYTF. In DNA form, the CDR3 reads TGTGCCAGCAGTTCCGCTCGGACAGATTATGGCTACACCTTC.

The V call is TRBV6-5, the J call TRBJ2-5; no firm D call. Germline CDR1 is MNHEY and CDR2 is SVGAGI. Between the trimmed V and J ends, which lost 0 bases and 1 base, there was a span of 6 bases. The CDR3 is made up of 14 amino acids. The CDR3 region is CASSYSMSQETQYF. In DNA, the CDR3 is TGTGCCAGCAGTTACTCGATGAGCCAAGAGACCCAGTACTTC.

CDR3 nucleotide sequence: TGTGCCAGCAGGCCTCGGGGTGTCCAAGAGACCCAGTACTTC. Its protein product is CASRPRGVQETQYF. The rearrangement uses TRBV7-9 and TRBJ2-5; the D gene is possibly TRBD2 (5 bases). V was cut by 6 bases and J by 1 base, with 12 bases left in between. This CDR3 contains 14 residues. Germline V gene data show CDR1 as SEHNR and CDR2 as FQNEAQ (reference sequence).

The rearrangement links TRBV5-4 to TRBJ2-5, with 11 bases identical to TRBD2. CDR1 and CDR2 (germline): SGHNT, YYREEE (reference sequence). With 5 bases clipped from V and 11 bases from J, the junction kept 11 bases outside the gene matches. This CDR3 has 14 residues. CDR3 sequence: CASSLAGGPGEQYF. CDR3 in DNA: TGTGCCAGCAGTTTAGCGGGAGGGCCGGGGGAGCAGTACTTC.

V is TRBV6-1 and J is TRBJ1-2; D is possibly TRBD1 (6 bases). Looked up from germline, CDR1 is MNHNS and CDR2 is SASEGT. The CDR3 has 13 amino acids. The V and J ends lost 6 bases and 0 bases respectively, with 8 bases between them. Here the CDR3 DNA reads TGTGCCAGCAGCCGGACAGCTAACTATGGCTACACCTTC. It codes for CASSRTANYGYTF.

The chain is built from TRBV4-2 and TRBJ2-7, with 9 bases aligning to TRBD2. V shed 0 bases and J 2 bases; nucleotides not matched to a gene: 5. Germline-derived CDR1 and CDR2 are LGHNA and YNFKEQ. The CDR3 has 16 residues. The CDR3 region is CASSQEVAGGPYEQYF. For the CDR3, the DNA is TGTGCCAGCAGCCAAGAGGTGGCGGGAGGGCCCTACGAGCAGTACTTC.

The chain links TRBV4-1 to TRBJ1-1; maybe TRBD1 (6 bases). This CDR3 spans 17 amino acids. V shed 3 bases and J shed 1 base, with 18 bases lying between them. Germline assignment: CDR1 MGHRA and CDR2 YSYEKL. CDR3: CASSQLTGRVKNTEAFF. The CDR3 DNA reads TGCGCCAGCAGCCAGCTCACAGGGAGGGTTAAGAACACTGAAGCTTTCTTT.

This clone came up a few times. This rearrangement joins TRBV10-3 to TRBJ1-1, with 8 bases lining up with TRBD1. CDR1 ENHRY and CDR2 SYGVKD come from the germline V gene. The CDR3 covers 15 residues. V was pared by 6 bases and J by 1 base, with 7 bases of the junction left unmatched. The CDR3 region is CAIRKSGTGNTEAFF. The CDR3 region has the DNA TGTGCCATCAGGAAGAGCGGGACAGGGAACACTGAAGCTTTCTTT.

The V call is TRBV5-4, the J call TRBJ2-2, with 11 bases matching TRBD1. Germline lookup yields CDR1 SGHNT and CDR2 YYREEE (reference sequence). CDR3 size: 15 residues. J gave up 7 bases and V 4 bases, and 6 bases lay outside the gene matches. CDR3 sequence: CASSGGQGAHGELFF. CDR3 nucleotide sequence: TGTGCCAGCAGCGGCGGACAGGGGGCACACGGGGAGCTGTTTTTT.

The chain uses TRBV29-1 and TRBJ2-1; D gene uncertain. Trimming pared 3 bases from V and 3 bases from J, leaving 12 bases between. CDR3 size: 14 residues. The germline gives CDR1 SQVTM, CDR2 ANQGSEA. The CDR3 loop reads CSVDPLGSYNEQFF. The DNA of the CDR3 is TGCAGCGTTGATCCGCTTGGTAGCTACAATGAGCAGTTCTTC.

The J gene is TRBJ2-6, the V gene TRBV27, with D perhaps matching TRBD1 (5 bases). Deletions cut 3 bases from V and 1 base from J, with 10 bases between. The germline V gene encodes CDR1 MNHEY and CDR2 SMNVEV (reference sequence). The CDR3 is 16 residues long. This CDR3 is CASSFQQASGANVLTF. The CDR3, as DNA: TGTGCCAGCAGTTTTCAACAGGCATCTGGGGCCAACGTCCTGACTTTC. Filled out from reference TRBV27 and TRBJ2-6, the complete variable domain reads EAQVTQNPRYLITVTGKKLTVTCSQNMNHEYMSWYRQDPGLGLRQIYYSMNVEVTDKGDVPEGYKVSRKEKRNFPLILESPSPNQTSLYFCASSFQQASGANVLTFGAGSRLTVL.

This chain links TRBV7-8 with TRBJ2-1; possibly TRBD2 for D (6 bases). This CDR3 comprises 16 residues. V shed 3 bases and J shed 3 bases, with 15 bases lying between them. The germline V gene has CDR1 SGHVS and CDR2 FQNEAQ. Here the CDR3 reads CASSFPGGSGYNEQFF. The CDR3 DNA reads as TGTGCCAGCAGCTTCCCCGGGGGTAGCGGCTACAATGAGCAGTTCTTC. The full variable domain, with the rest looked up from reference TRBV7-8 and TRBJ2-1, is GAGVSQSPRYKVAKRGQDVALRCDPISGHVSLFWYQQALGQGPEFLTYFQNEAQLDKSGLPSDRFFAERPEGSVSTLKIQRTQQEDSAVYLCASSFPGGSGYNEQFFGPGTRLTVL.

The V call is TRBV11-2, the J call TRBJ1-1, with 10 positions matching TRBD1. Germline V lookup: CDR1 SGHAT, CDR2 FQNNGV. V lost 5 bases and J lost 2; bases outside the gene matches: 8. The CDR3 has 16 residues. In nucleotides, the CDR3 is TGTGCCAGCAGCCCAATCGACAGGGGGCTTAACACTGAAGCTTTCTTT. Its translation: CASSPIDRGLNTEAFF.